The next 25 T cell receptor beta chains were all read from a single sample in a study of T cell repertoires in cytomegalovirus infection. Their antigens remain unidentified. TCRdb passed the reads through MiXCR, listing each CDR3 protein once. The data show 300,000 or so distinct CDR3 sequences, with 20% to 30% seen just once and less than 15% held by the top ten. Sequencing used cultured PBMCs, obtained from culture after CMV antigen stimulation. These receptors all come from a human donor in good health (CMV status not recorded). Some clones in this sample may be carry-over from other donors' samples.

This clonotype turned up a few times. The chain employs TRBV7-9 and TRBJ2-7; D uncertain. Germline CDR1 SEHNR, CDR2 FQNEAQ (reference sequence). The CDR3 runs to 14 residues. With 6 bases removed from V and 3 bases from J, the gap between germline ends came to 15 bases. CDR3 sequence (DNA): TGTGCCAGCAGGCGTTCCTGGGCAGACTACGAGCAGTACTTC. It yields the protein CASRRSWADYEQYF. The full variable domain, in which reference TRBV7-9 and TRBJ2-7 provide the parts outside the CDR3, is DTGVSQNPRHKITKRGQNVTFRCDPISEHNRLYWYRQTLGQGPEFLTYFQNEAQLEKSRLLSDRFSAERPKGSFSTLEIQRTEQGDSAMYLCASRRSWADYEQYFGPGTRLTVT.

This clonotype has a count of ten or more. The chain couples TRBV7-2 to TRBJ2-3; TRBD2 matches 9 bases. This CDR3 has 17 amino acids. Germline assignment: CDR1 SGHTA and CDR2 FQGNSA. The J segment lost 3 bases and the V segment lost 2 bases, leaving 9 bases of the junction unmatched. For the CDR3, the DNA is TGTGCCAGCAGCTTATTGGGGACTAGCAGGACTACAGATACGCAGTATTTT. This encodes CASSLLGTSRTTDTQYF. The complete variable domain, with remaining parts taken from reference TRBV7-2 and TRBJ2-3, reads GAGVSQSPSNKVTEKGKDVELRCDPISGHTALYWYRQSLGQGLEFLIYFQGNSAPDKSGLPSDRFSAERTGGSVSTLTIQRTQQEDSAVYLCASSLLGTSRTTDTQYFGPGTRLTVL.

This clonotype has at least ten counts. V and J are TRBV5-1 and TRBJ2-1; 10 nucleotides align to TRBD2. CDR3 size: 13 residues. Germline values: CDR1 SGHRS, CDR2 YFSETQ. V lost 7 bases to trimming and J lost 10 bases; unmatched junction nucleotides: 8. The CDR3 spells CASELAGGREQFF. The DNA for the CDR3 is TGCGCCAGCGAGTTAGCGGGAGGCAGGGAGCAGTTCTTC.

The rearrangement joins TRBV9 to TRBJ2-7, with 7 bases matching TRBD2. Germline values: CDR1 SGDLS, CDR2 YYNGEE. This CDR3 has 16 amino acids. With V trimmed by 7 bases and J by 3 bases, 16 bases remained unmatched. The CDR3 nucleotides read TGTGCCAGCCGGGTGACGGCGGGAGCAATTCTCTACGAGCAGTACTTC. Translating it yields CASRVTAGAILYEQYF.

This clonotype was seen only a few times. This chain uses TRBV12-3 or TRBV12-4 with TRBJ2-3; no firm D call. Trimming took off 5 bases at V and 5 bases at J, with 8 bases between the two ends. The CDR3 has 12 amino acids. The CDR3 DNA is TGTGCCAGCAGTGTCGCCTTAGATACGCAGTATTTT. Protein: CASSVALDTQYF.

The rearrangement joins TRBV27 to TRBJ1-2; D may be TRBD1 (6 bases). Germline CDR1 and CDR2: MNHEY and SMNVEV (reference sequence). There are 18 residues in the CDR3. Trimming shortened V by 5 bases and J by 4 bases, and 26 bases separated the two germline ends. The CDR3 DNA follows: TGTGCCAGCAGTCGGAGCCGGGACACTAGCCTGAGGGGCTATGGCTACACCTTC. Translation gives CASSRSRDTSLRGYGYTF.

Notes on this clonotype: One end of the junction does not line up with germline, which may come from a read error. The rearrangement links TRBV19 to TRBJ1-5; the D is unclear. The CDR3 is 13 amino acids. The germline gives CDR1 LNHDA, CDR2 SQIVND (reference sequence). CDR3 nucleotides: TGTGCCAGTAGTATGTCAGTGGACCAGCCCCAGGATTTT. It encodes CASSMSVDQPQDF.

The chain couples TRBV12-3 or TRBV12-4 to TRBJ2-1, with 10 bases lining up with TRBD2. The CDR3 loop spans 15 amino acids. V gave up 6 bases and J gave up 0 bases; unmatched junction bases: 2. The CDR3 DNA reads as TGTGCCAGCAGATCTAGCGGGAGCTCCTACAATGAGCAGTTCTTC. Residues: CASRSSGSSYNEQFF.

The CDR3 region has the DNA TGTGCCAGCAGTTTGGTCGGAGTGGAGGGAAAACTGTTTTTT. Encoded protein: CASSLVGVEGKLFF. V gene TRBV28 combines with J gene TRBJ1-4, with no clear D. Trimming removed 3 bases from V and 10 bases from J, with 15 bases in between. CDR3 size: 14 residues. In germline, CDR1 is MDHEN, CDR2 SYDVKM.

The genes are TRBV28 and TRBJ2-5; D possibly matches TRBD1 or TRBD2 (5 bases each). Trimming took off 5 bases at V and 1 base at J, with 11 bases between the two ends. The CDR3 is 14 amino acids. Germline CDR1 and CDR2: MDHEN and SYDVKM. The CDR3: CASSISGTQETQYF. The DNA for the CDR3 is TGTGCCAGCAGTATCTCCGGGACCCAAGAGACCCAGTACTTC. Full variable domain (missing parts from reference TRBV28 and TRBJ2-5): DVKVTQSSRYLVKRTGEKVFLECVQDMDHENMFWYRQDPGLGLRLIYFSYDVKMKEKGDIPEGYSVSREKKERFSLILESASTNQTSMYLCASSISGTQETQYFGPGTRLLVL.

J is TRBJ2-1 and V is TRBV7-2, with 10 nucleotides matching TRBD2. Looked up from germline, CDR1 is SGHTA and CDR2 is FQGNSA. V dropped 0 bases and J dropped 5; count of bases not matched to a gene: 4. The CDR3 spans 16 residues. CDR3 DNA sequence: TGTGCCAGCAGCTTAGCGAGCGGGAGGGCCCACAATGAGCAGTTCTTC. Protein: CASSLASGRAHNEQFF.

The rearrangement links TRBV6-2 or TRBV6-3 to TRBJ2-7; TRBD2 matches 8 bases. The CDR3 runs to 15 residues. V was clipped by 4 bases and J by 7 bases; unmatched bases: 12. CDR1 and CDR2 from the germline V gene are MNHEY and SVGEGT. This CDR3 reads CASSLGTRDWREQYV. The DNA of the CDR3 is TGTGCCAGCAGTTTGGGGACTAGGGATTGGCGAGAGCAGTACGTC.

V is TRBV12-3 or TRBV12-4 and J is TRBJ2-1, with TRBD2 identical over 14 bases. The CDR3 runs 14 residues. After removal of 6 bases from V and 8 bases from J, the junction contained 3 bases not matched to a gene. The CDR3 loop is CASRLTSGRDEQFF. The CDR3 nucleotides read TGTGCCAGCAGACTGACTAGCGGGAGGGATGAGCAGTTCTTC.

This chain connects TRBV6-5 to TRBJ2-6; 9 bases line up with TRBD1. Germline CDR1 and CDR2: MNHEY and SVGAGI. Trimming took 2 bases from V and 2 from J; bases not matched to a gene: 7. This CDR3 comprises 18 residues. This CDR3 is CASSYGWTGETGANVLTF. As DNA, the CDR3 is TGTGCCAGCAGTTACGGTTGGACAGGGGAGACTGGGGCCAACGTCCTGACTTTC.

This clonotype was seen ten or more times. The chain employs TRBV28 and TRBJ1-2; D is uncertain. The germline V and J ends were trimmed by 4 bases and 0 bases, with 24 bases remaining between them. The CDR3 sequence is 19 residues long. Germline CDR1 reads MDHEN; CDR2 reads SYDVKM. CDR3 DNA sequence: TGTGCCAGCAGTTCAATCCCTCCGGGCCTCATTGACTCTAACTATGGCTACACCTTC. It encodes CASSSIPPGLIDSNYGYTF.

A word on this clonotype: Being one base from a much bigger clone, this may be a read error. This chain joins TRBV7-9 and TRBJ2-3; no reliable D call. Trimming removed 1 base at V and 0 bases at J, with 17 bases between. The CDR3 is made up of 18 amino acids. The germline V gene has CDR1 SEHNR and CDR2 FQNEAQ (reference sequence). CDR3 DNA: TGTGCCAGCAGCTTAGAAGGGTTTGGAGCGAGGAGCACAGATACGCAGTATTTT. Translation: CASSLEGFGARSTDTQYF.

The chain employs TRBV20-1 and TRBJ2-1, with 7 bases fitting TRBD1. The junction had 11 bases not matched to a gene; V was cut back by 3 bases and J by 3 bases. Germline assignment: CDR1 DFQATT and CDR2 SNEGSKA (reference sequence). The CDR3 spans 16 residues. The CDR3 protein is CSASPFVGQNYNEQFF. CDR3 nucleotide sequence: TGCAGTGCTAGTCCATTTGTGGGACAGAACTACAATGAGCAGTTCTTC.

This clonotype was recorded a few times. V and J are TRBV5-4 and TRBJ2-5, with 8 bases aligning to TRBD1. Germline CDR1 is SGHNT and CDR2 is YYREEE (reference sequence). This CDR3 comprises 14 residues. The J segment lost 5 bases and the V segment lost 5 bases, leaving 8 bases of the junction unmatched. DNA of the CDR3: TGTGCCAGCAGTTCCCAGGGGGCGGTTGAGACCCAGTACTTC. Translating gives CASSSQGAVETQYF.

This clonotype was seen a few times. The chain employs TRBV7-2 and TRBJ2-2; D remains unclear. Germline V gene lookup returns CDR1 SGHTA and CDR2 FQGNSA. The V end lost 4 bases, the J end lost 0 bases, and 6 bases lay between the germline ends. The CDR3 contains 14 residues. The CDR3 here is CASSSTTNTGELFF. The CDR3 nucleotides read TGTGCCAGCAGCTCGACAACGAACACCGGGGAGCTGTTTTTT.

This clonotype was counted ten times or more. The V and J genes are TRBV28 and TRBJ1-2; 11 bases line up with TRBD1. V lost 6 bases and J lost 3; bases outside the gene matches: 3. CDR3 length: 14 amino acids. Germline V lookup: CDR1 MDHEN, CDR2 SYDVKM. CDR3 sequence reads: CASRGQGADYGYTF. CDR3 bases: TGTGCCAGCAGAGGACAGGGGGCGGACTATGGCTACACCTTC.

The chain carries TRBV25-1 and TRBJ2-3; maybe TRBD1 (6 bases). V lost 3 bases, J lost 4 bases, and 17 bases lay in between. The V gene's germline CDR1 is MGHDK and CDR2 SYGVNS. The CDR3 length is 16 residues. This chain's CDR3 is CASSDLGTTISDTQYF. In DNA form, the CDR3 reads TGTGCCAGCAGTGACTTAGGGACAACAATCTCAGATACGCAGTATTTT.

The chain couples TRBV27 to TRBJ1-1, with TRBD1 matching over 11 bases. The CDR3 extends over 17 amino acids. Per germline, CDR1 MNHEY and CDR2 SMNVEV (reference sequence). The junction had 12 bases not matched to a gene; V was cut back by 5 bases and J by 4 bases. The CDR3 DNA reads as TGTGCCAGCAGTACCTGGACAGGGGGCGTTTTTGGCACTGAAGCTTTCTTT. Translated, it gives CASSTWTGGVFGTEAFF.

This clonotype came up a few times. The rearrangement links TRBV6-2 or TRBV6-3 to TRBJ2-3; the D call may be TRBD1 or TRBD2 (5 bases each). This CDR3 spans 14 amino acids. V lost 9 bases and J 0 bases, leaving 13 bases between the germline ends. The germline gives CDR1 MNHEY, CDR2 SVGEGT. CDR3 sequence reads: CASRDRKSTDTQYF. The CDR3 DNA sequence: TGTGCCAGTCGGGACCGCAAGAGCACAGATACGCAGTATTTT.

The rearrangement uses TRBV12-3 or TRBV12-4 and TRBJ1-5, with 9 bases aligning to TRBD1. The CDR3 runs 16 residues. V shed 6 bases, J shed 0 bases, and the junction held 6 bases outside the gene matches. The CDR3: CASSPDRGDSNQPQHF. CDR3 sequence (DNA): TGTGCCAGCAGCCCGGACAGGGGCGATAGCAATCAGCCCCAGCATTTT.

With respect to this clonotype: It may be a read error: a sequence one base away is much more abundant. The chain employs TRBV7-8 and TRBJ2-5; the match to TRBD2 covers 7 bases. This CDR3 has 16 residues. Looked up from germline, CDR1 is SGHVS and CDR2 is FQNEAQ. Written as DNA, the CDR3 is TGTGCCAGCTGCTTCATCCGCGGGAGAGGGCGAGAGACCCAGTACTTC. Protein product: CASCFIRGRGRETQYF.